This T cell receptor (beta chain) comes out of a study of identifying expanded T cells in peripheral blood. Assay used: immunoSEQ multiplex PCR; TCRdb lists only in-frame clones, some missing. The table lists roughly 120,000 clones, 88% of them singletons, with more than 6.5% in the top ten. The CDR3 is made up of 13 amino acids. Looked up from germline, CDR1 is SGHKS and CDR2 is YYEKEE (reference sequence). V lost 6 bases and J 0 bases, leaving 9 bases between the germline ends. Study results and limitations: Variance in clone template counts between roughly two-week samples significantly increased with total template count across all healthy donors. Approximately 1.2 clones differed between technical replicates, versus around 15 and 19 over time.

As concerns this clone: As yet, its antigen is unknown.

The sequence was collected from a person between 18 and 75 years old in good health. The specimen was blood. The gene calls are TRBV5-5 and TRBJ1-2; D uncertain. In DNA, the CDR3 is TGTGCCAGCACGGACCGGGCTAACTATGGCTACACCTTC. It codes for CASTDRANYGYTF.